This TCR beta chain was profiled in a study of spatial heterogeneity in lung cancer. About the research overall: Donation came from 70 or so patients with untreated early-stage non-small cell lung cancer. The study sequenced follow-up PBMC samples when they were available, at a median of roughly 24 months after resection.

The V gene's germline CDR1 is SNHLY and CDR2 FYNNEI. V lost 3 bases to trimming and J lost 7 bases, with 12 bases between them. The CDR3 loop spans 14 amino acids. This clonotype was recorded many times. TCRdb processed the 5' RACE reads anew with MiXCR; each CDR3 protein has one entry. The sample has about 29,000 distinct CDR3 sequences; around 9.3% are singletons. Time point reported: blood at routine non-recurrence follow-up after resection. This chain links TRBV2 with TRBJ1-4; D ambiguous. The origin of this receptor is a female donor with early-stage non-small cell lung cancer. The sample here was PBMCs, taken at follow-up. Written as DNA, the CDR3 is TGTGCCAGCAGTGACTGGGGTGATCCTGAAAAACTGTTTTTT. Translation gives CASSDWGDPEKLFF.